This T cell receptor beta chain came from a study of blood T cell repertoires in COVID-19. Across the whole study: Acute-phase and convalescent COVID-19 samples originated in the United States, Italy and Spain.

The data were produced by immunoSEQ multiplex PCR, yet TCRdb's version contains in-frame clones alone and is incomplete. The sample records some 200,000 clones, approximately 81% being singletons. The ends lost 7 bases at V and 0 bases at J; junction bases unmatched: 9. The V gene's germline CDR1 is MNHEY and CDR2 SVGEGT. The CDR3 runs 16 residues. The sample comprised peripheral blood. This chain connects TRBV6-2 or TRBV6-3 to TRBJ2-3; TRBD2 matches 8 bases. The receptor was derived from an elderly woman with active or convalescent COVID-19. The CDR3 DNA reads TGTGCCAGCAACCCCGCGGGGGGCCCTAGCACAGATACGCAGTATTTT. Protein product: CASNPAGGPSTDTQYF.